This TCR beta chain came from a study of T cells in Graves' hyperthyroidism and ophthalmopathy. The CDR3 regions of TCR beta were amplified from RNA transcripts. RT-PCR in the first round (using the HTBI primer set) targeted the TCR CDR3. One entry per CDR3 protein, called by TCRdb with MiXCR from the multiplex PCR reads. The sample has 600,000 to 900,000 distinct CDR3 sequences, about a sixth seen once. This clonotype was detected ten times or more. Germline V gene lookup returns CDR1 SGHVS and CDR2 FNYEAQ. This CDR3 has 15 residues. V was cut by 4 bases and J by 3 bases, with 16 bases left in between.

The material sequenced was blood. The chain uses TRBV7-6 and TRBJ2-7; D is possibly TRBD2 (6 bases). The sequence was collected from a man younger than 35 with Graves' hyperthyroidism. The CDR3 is CASSSSGTPFYEQYF. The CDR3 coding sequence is TGTGCCAGCAGCTCCTCCGGGACTCCCTTCTACGAGCAGTACTTC.